The 11 T cell receptor beta chains reported below all come from one sample, sequenced in a study of cytomegalovirus exposure and HLA in healthy donors. The PCR had 60 Vbeta and 13 Jbeta primers. Profiled with immunoSEQ multiplex PCR; TCRdb holds only in-frame clones, not every one. The data contain roughly 190,000 clones, roughly 74% of them singletons. The specimen was PBMCs. The receptors shown here come from a woman in her twenties or thirties in good health and CMV-seronegative.

The rearrangement links TRBV4-3 to TRBJ2-7; 10 bases agree with TRBD2. Per germline, CDR1 LGHNA and CDR2 YSLEER. CDR3 size: 17 residues. With V trimmed by 0 bases and J by 3 bases, 8 bases remained unmatched. The CDR3 spells CASSQETGTSAVYEQYF. The CDR3 bases are TGCGCCAGCAGCCAAGAGACCGGGACTAGCGCTGTCTACGAGCAGTACTTC.

The chain recombines TRBV19 with TRBJ1-4; 7 nucleotides align to TRBD1. Germline loops: CDR1 LNHDA, CDR2 SQIVND (reference sequence). The CDR3 runs 15 residues. V lost 6 bases and J lost 7; bases outside the gene matches: 11. CDR3 nucleotide sequence: TGTGCCAGTAGACAAAACAGGGGCGAACCTGAAAAACTGTTTTTT. Its translation is CASRQNRGEPEKLFF.

This chain links TRBV30 with TRBJ1-1; tentatively, D is TRBD1 (5 bases). This CDR3 region has 12 residues. The V and J ends lost 6 bases and 1 base respectively, with 9 bases between them. Germline V gene lookup returns CDR1 GTSNPN and CDR2 SVGIG (reference sequence). The CDR3 DNA follows: TGTGCCTGCAACAGGAAGAACACTGAAGCTTTCTTT. As protein: CACNRKNTEAFF.

V gene TRBV5-5 combines with J gene TRBJ1-5, with D perhaps matching TRBD1 (6 bases). Germline V gives CDR1 SGHKS, CDR2 YYEKEE (reference sequence). V was cut by 4 bases and J by 0 bases, with 11 bases left in between. CDR3 length: 15 amino acids. CDR3 region: CASSGTSHSNQPQHF. The CDR3, as DNA: TGTGCCAGCAGCGGGACATCCCATAGCAATCAGCCCCAGCATTTT.

Only a few counts were recorded for this clone. The rearrangement links TRBV7-9 to TRBJ1-1; 7 nucleotides line up with TRBD1. The V and J ends lost 3 bases and 7 bases, in that order; junction bases with no gene match: 8. The CDR3 length is 14 residues. Germline loops: CDR1 SEHNR, CDR2 FQNEAQ (reference sequence). As DNA, the CDR3 is TGTGCCAGCAGCTTGGGACAGAGGGTAGATGAAGCTTTCTTT. It translates to CASSLGQRVDEAFF. Using reference TRBV7-9 and TRBJ1-1 for the parts outside the CDR3, the full variable domain is DTGVSQNPRHKITKRGQNVTFRCDPISEHNRLYWYRQTLGQGPEFLTYFQNEAQLEKSRLLSDRFSAERPKGSFSTLEIQRTEQGDSAMYLCASSLGQRVDEAFFGQGTRLTVV.

J is TRBJ2-7 and V is TRBV7-4, with TRBD1 matching over 9 bases. In germline, CDR1 is SGHVT, CDR2 SQSDAQ. This CDR3 spans 18 amino acids. The ends lost 7 bases at V and 3 bases at J; junction bases unmatched: 19. CDR3 protein: CASKSSRDRVPLNYEQYF. Here the CDR3 DNA reads TGTGCCAGCAAATCGTCCCGGGACAGGGTTCCTCTAAACTACGAGCAGTACTTC.

This clone was detected only once. This sequence joins TRBV28 and TRBJ2-2, with D tentatively TRBD1 (6 bases). The CDR3 has 14 amino acids. With 1 base removed from V and 6 bases from J, the gap between germline ends came to 9 bases. The V gene's germline CDR1 is MDHEN and CDR2 SYDVKM. The CDR3 here is CASSLLQGPGELFF. CDR3 DNA: TGTGCCAGCAGTTTATTACAGGGACCCGGGGAGCTGTTTTTT.

This chain links TRBV4-1 with TRBJ2-7; D is possibly TRBD2 (5 bases). Germline V gene sequence: CDR1 MGHRA, CDR2 YSYEKL. V was pared by 0 bases and J by 3 bases, with 18 bases between. The CDR3 totals 17 residues. The CDR3 DNA reads TGCGCCAGCAGCCAAGATTTCTTTCGGGGTCAAAGCTACGAGCAGTACTTC. Protein: CASSQDFFRGQSYEQYF.

The chain uses TRBV2 and TRBJ1-2, with 11 positions matching TRBD1. The CDR3 totals 15 residues. Germline V lookup: CDR1 SNHLY, CDR2 FYNNEI. The trim removed 7 bases at V and 4 bases at J, leaving 8 bases unmatched. Here the CDR3 reads CASTSGTGGGYGYTF. The CDR3 nucleotides are TGTGCCAGCACCTCTGGGACAGGGGGAGGCTATGGCTACACCTTC.

The chain recombines TRBV27 with TRBJ2-6, with 8 bases matching TRBD1. Losses at the gene ends were 6 bases for V and 0 bases for J; bases not matched to a gene: 13. The CDR3 is made up of 19 amino acids. CDR1 and CDR2 from the germline V gene are MNHEY and SMNVEV (reference sequence). CDR3 sequence: CASRQLGAGGSSGANVLTF. CDR3 nucleotides: TGTGCCAGCAGGCAACTTGGGGCAGGGGGCAGCTCTGGGGCCAACGTCCTGACTTTC.

The rearrangement uses TRBV7-2 and TRBJ2-2, with 8 bases identical to TRBD1. CDR1 and CDR2 from the germline V gene are SGHTA and FQGNSA. The CDR3 is made up of 15 amino acids. J gave up 5 bases and V 1 base, and 3 bases lay outside the gene matches. The CDR3 region is CASSLGRGRTGELFF. In DNA form, the CDR3 reads TGTGCCAGCAGCTTAGGCAGGGGGCGAACCGGGGAGCTGTTTTTT.